The entry below gives a single T cell receptor beta chain sequence along with its context. Its specificity is unknown. The CDR3 sequence is 17 residues long. Germline CDR1 is SGHTA and CDR2 is FQGNSA. These data belong to a study of blood T cells in healthy people across ages. For the second PCR, which ran for 7 to 11 cycles, a sample-barcoded 5' primer and a J-beta primer mix were used. From the 5' RACE reads, TCRdb called clonotypes with MiXCR, one entry per CDR3 protein. Of roughly 2 million distinct CDR3 sequences listed, around half are singletons. Study results and caveats: As age increased, TCR beta diversity per million T cells fell in a roughly linear fashion.

Donation came from healthy Caucasian individuals in Russia who were aged about 6 to 95. Total RNA amounts of at least 5 micrograms were extracted per sample. This sequence originates from a woman between 40 and 55 years old in good health. The chain is built from TRBV7-2 and TRBJ2-1; a weak D match, TRBD1 (6 bases). The DNA end is a closer match to TRBJ2-7, so the J assignment may be wrong. Material for sequencing was blood. CDR3 in DNA: TGTGCCAGCAGCCGCCTCTCAGGGGCTGGCTCCTACAATGAGCAGTACTTC. Its translation is CASSRLSGAGSYNEQYF.